Each of the 4 T cell receptor beta chains below was sequenced from the same sample in a study of T cell responses to AZD1222 COVID-19 vaccine. Generated by immunoSEQ multiplex PCR, the TCRdb table keeps only in-frame clones and is missing some. The sample has about 150,000 clones; about 92% are singletons. The sequenced sample was peripheral blood, obtained on day 0 of AZD1222 vaccination. The source of these receptors is an adult in good health.

The chain uses TRBV19 and TRBJ2-4; 10 bases agree with TRBD1. The germline gives CDR1 LNHDA, CDR2 SQIVND (reference sequence). The CDR3 runs to 16 residues. Trimming removed 7 bases from V and 2 bases from J; junction bases left unmatched: 8. The CDR3 DNA reads TGTGCCAGTACCTCACCGGGACAGGGGCCCAAAAACATTCAGTACTTC. Translating it yields CASTSPGQGPKNIQYF.

V gene TRBV27 combines with J gene TRBJ1-5; D not certain. This CDR3 spans 14 amino acids. Looked up from germline, CDR1 is MNHEY and CDR2 is SMNVEV (reference sequence). Trimming took 3 bases from V and 4 from J, leaving 10 bases between them. CDR3 amino acids: CASSLRIGNQPQHF. For the CDR3, the DNA is TGTGCCAGCAGTTTGAGAATAGGAAATCAGCCCCAGCATTTT.

Note on this clone: This could be a read error, since a much larger clone is one nucleotide away. Other nucleotide sequences in the sample specify the same CDR3. J is TRBJ1-2 and V is TRBV4-3, with D tentatively TRBD1 (6 bases). Germline values: CDR1 LGHNA, CDR2 YSLEER. The CDR3 loop spans 15 amino acids. The CDR3 loop reads CASSQDLGGNYGYTF. CDR3 in DNA: TGCGCCAGCAGCCAAGATCTAGGGGGAAACTATGGCTACACCTTT.

This clone is a singleton in its sample. The V gene is TRBV7-9, the J gene TRBJ1-4; no clear D gene. CDR3 length: 15 amino acids. Germline loops: CDR1 SEHNR, CDR2 FQNEAQ (reference sequence). The V end was cut by 1 base, the J end by 4 bases, with 10 bases between. The CDR3 protein is CASSLGLGGNEKLFF. The CDR3 nucleotides read TGTGCCAGCAGCTTAGGTTTGGGTGGTAATGAAAAACTGTTTTTT.